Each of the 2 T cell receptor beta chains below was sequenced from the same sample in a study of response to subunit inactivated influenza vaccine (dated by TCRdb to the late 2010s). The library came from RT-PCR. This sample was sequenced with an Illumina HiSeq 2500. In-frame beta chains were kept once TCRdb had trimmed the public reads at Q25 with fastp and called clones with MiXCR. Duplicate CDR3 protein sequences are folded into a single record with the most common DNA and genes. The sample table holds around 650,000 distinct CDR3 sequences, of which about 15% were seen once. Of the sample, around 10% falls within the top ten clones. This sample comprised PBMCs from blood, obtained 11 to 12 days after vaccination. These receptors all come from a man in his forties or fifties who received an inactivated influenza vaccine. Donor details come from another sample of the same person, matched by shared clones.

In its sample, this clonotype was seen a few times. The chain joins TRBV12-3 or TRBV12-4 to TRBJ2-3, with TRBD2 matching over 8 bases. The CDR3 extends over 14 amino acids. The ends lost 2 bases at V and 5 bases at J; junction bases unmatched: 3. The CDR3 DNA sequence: TGTGCCAGCAGTTTATCCGGGAGGGTAGATACGCAGTATTTT. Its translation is CASSLSGRVDTQYF.

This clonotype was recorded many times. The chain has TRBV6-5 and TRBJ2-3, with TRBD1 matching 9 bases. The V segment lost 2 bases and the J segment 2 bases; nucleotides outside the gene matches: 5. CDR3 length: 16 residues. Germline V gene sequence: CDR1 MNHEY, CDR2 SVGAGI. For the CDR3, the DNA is TGTGCCAGCAGTTACCTGTGGACAGGGGACACAGATACGCAGTATTTT. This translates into CASSYLWTGDTDTQYF.